In its sample, the clone carrying this T cell receptor beta chain was seen once. As yet, its antigen is unknown. V was trimmed by 0 bases and J by 0 bases, leaving 3 bases between them. The CDR3 is made up of 13 amino acids. Germline values: CDR1 SGHRS, CDR2 YFSETQ. The sample comes from a study of cytomegalovirus exposure and HLA in healthy donors. Broader study findings: Most TCRs appeared rarely, but some public TCRs recurred in many donors.

Measured with immunoSEQ multiplex PCR; TCRdb has only the in-frame clones, and not every one. The sample carries a few hundred thousand clones, less than 90% recorded once. Sequencing was done on a sample of PBMCs. The TCR sequence derives from a man younger than 30 in good health and CMV-seropositive. The chain links TRBV5-1 to TRBJ1-2; D not resolved. The CDR3 nucleotides read TGCGCCAGCAGCTTGGCCACTAACTATGGCTACACCTTC. The encoded protein is CASSLATNYGYTF.